These 23 T cell receptor beta chains came from one sample sequenced in a study of shared clonotypes between healthy human individuals. This table comes from immunoSEQ multiplex PCR, and its TCRdb copy is limited to in-frame clones, with some not included. The data contain approximately 1.5 million clones, 98% to 99% of them singletons. The material sequenced was naive CD4+ T cells sorted from blood. Subset meaning: CD45RA+ positively selected. All receptors derive from a man younger than 40 in good health.

The J gene is TRBJ2-5, the V gene TRBV7-6; maybe TRBD1 (5 bases). The V end lost 1 base, the J end lost 5 bases, and 11 bases lay between the germline ends. The CDR3 runs 14 residues. The germline gives CDR1 SGHVS, CDR2 FNYEAQ. The CDR3 bases are TGTGCCAGCAGCTTAGTGGCAGGGAAGGAGACCCAGTACTTC. It encodes CASSLVAGKETQYF.

With regard to this clone: The same CDR3 arises from other DNA sequences in this sample as well. The chain combines TRBV28 with TRBJ2-3; D remains ambiguous. CDR1 and CDR2 (germline): MDHEN, SYDVKM. The CDR3 spans 12 residues. V was shortened by 3 bases and J by 3 bases, with 4 bases between the two germline ends. CDR3 amino acids: CASSLPTDTQYF. The CDR3 DNA follows: TGTGCCAGCAGTTTGCCGACAGATACGCAGTATTTT.

V is TRBV11-1 and J is TRBJ2-3; D gene uncertain. V gave up 3 bases and J gave up 5 bases, with 9 bases separating them. The CDR3 runs to 13 residues. Germline CDR1 reads SGHAT; CDR2 reads FQDESV (reference sequence). The CDR3 reads CASSFDELDTQYF. The CDR3 coding sequence is TGTGCCAGCAGCTTTGATGAGTTAGATACGCAGTATTTT.

This clone appeared once. The rearrangement uses TRBV6-1 and TRBJ2-5; D gene uncertain. V gave up 4 bases and J gave up 2 bases, with 14 bases separating them. CDR3 length equals 15 residues. Germline V gene data show CDR1 as MNHNS and CDR2 as SASEGT. CDR3 sequence reads: CASSAIGRIQETQYF. The DNA for the CDR3 is TGTGCCAGCAGTGCAATCGGACGGATACAAGAGACCCAGTACTTC.

The chain joins TRBV18 to TRBJ2-6, with D tentatively TRBD1 (6 bases). Per the germline V gene, CDR1 is KGHSH and CDR2 is LQKENI. The CDR3 has 20 amino acids. V dropped 5 bases and J dropped 0 bases, with 23 bases sitting between them. CDR3 DNA: TGTGCCAGCTCATCCATAGGGGACACCACGTCGATCTCTGGGGCCAACGTCCTGACTTTC. Encoded protein: CASSSIGDTTSISGANVLTF.

The rearrangement uses TRBV21-1 and TRBJ2-7. TRBV21-1 is marked as a pseudogene. This CDR3 is 14 amino acids long. Written as DNA, the CDR3 is TGTGCCAGCAGCAACCGTGACGAGACCTACGAGCAGTACTTC. This codes for CASSNRDETYEQYF.

The chain links TRBV25-1 to TRBJ2-7; D is tentatively TRBD1 or TRBD2 (6 bases each). V dropped 4 bases and J dropped 2 bases, with 21 bases sitting between them. Germline V lookup: CDR1 MGHDK, CDR2 SYGVNS. This CDR3 has 17 residues. The CDR3 loop is CASSAPFGGGPTYEQYF. The CDR3 nucleotides are TGTGCCAGCAGTGCGCCATTCGGGGGCGGTCCTACCTACGAGCAGTACTTC.

This chain connects TRBV7-8 to TRBJ2-7; 12 positions agree with TRBD2. The trim removed 5 bases at V and 0 bases at J, leaving 5 bases unmatched. This CDR3 has 16 residues. Germline V gene data show CDR1 as SGHVS and CDR2 as FQNEAQ. The CDR3 loop is CASSMQTSGSSYEQYF. DNA for the CDR3: TGTGCCAGCAGCATGCAGACTAGCGGGAGCTCCTACGAGCAGTACTTC.

This chain links TRBV29-1 with TRBJ1-2, with D possibly TRBD1 on 6 matching bases. This CDR3 contains 11 residues. Germline loops: CDR1 SQVTM, CDR2 ANQGSEA. The V end lost 8 bases, the J end lost 5 bases, and 12 bases lay between the germline ends. The CDR3 DNA sequence: TGCAGCACGAGACAGGAGTATGGCTACACCTTC. Translation gives CSTRQEYGYTF.

This clone was found once. The chain recombines TRBV7-9 with TRBJ2-3; no firm D call. The CDR3 is made up of 14 amino acids. Trimming cost V 1 base and J 6 bases, with 11 bases left between them. The germline V gene encodes CDR1 SEHNR and CDR2 FQNEAQ (reference sequence). CDR3 nucleotides: TGTGCCAGCAGCTTAGGCAGGACCTCCGATACGCAGTATTTT. It translates to CASSLGRTSDTQYF.

This chain links TRBV7-8 with TRBJ1-5, with D uncertain. This CDR3 is built from 15 residues. Trimming left V 1 base short and J 5 bases short, with 12 bases between. Germline V CDR1 and CDR2: SGHVS, FQNEAQ. CDR3 nucleotide sequence: TGTGCCAGCAGCTTAGTGATTTCCGGACATCAGCCCCAGCATTTT. Encoded protein: CASSLVISGHQPQHF.

The chain employs TRBV10-3 and TRBJ1-5, with D perhaps matching TRBD1 (6 bases). The length of the CDR3 is 14 residues. Germline CDR1 is ENHRY and CDR2 is SYGVKD. Deletions cut 9 bases from V and 2 bases from J, with 14 bases between. The CDR3 DNA is TGTGCCATTTCAGGGACAAAGGGCAATCAGCCCCAGCATTTT. Translating gives CAISGTKGNQPQHF.

The V and J genes are TRBV19 and TRBJ1-2; tentative D call: TRBD1 (5 bases). Looked up from germline, CDR1 is LNHDA and CDR2 is SQIVND (reference sequence). Deletions cut 1 base from V and 4 bases from J, with 13 bases between. There are 15 residues in the CDR3. In DNA, the CDR3 is TGTGCCAGTAGTATAGTTGAGGGGCGGATCTATGGCTACACCTTC. It translates to CASSIVEGRIYGYTF.

The chain joins TRBV6-1 to TRBJ2-7; 9 bases map to TRBD1. Trimming took 6 bases from V and 7 from J; bases not matched to a gene: 10. The CDR3 loop spans 14 amino acids. The germline V gene has CDR1 MNHNS and CDR2 SASEGT. In DNA form, the CDR3 reads TGTGCCAGCAGGGTTAGGACAGGGGCTGGAGAGCAGTACTTC. Its protein product is CASRVRTGAGEQYF.

The chain couples TRBV9 to TRBJ2-2, with a tentative D call TRBD2 (5 bases). CDR3 length: 13 amino acids. The V and J ends lost 4 bases and 7 bases respectively, with 11 bases between them. The germline V gene encodes CDR1 SGDLS and CDR2 YYNGEE. CDR3 DNA sequence: TGTGCCAGCAGCACGGGGTTGGTCGGGGAGCTGTTTTTT. Its translation: CASSTGLVGELFF.

The rearrangement joins TRBV7-3 to TRBJ2-1; unclear D gene. This CDR3 has 14 residues. Germline CDR1 SGHTA, CDR2 FQGTGA. V was pared by 3 bases and J by 0 bases, with 6 bases between. CDR3 nucleotides: TGTGCCAGCAGCTTGGATAGCTCCTACAATGAGCAGTTCTTC. Its protein is CASSLDSSYNEQFF.

The chain employs TRBV19 and TRBJ1-2, with D tentatively TRBD1 (6 bases). Germline-derived CDR1 and CDR2 are LNHDA and SQIVND (reference sequence). The V and J ends lost 7 bases and 4 bases respectively, with 16 bases between them. This CDR3 is 14 amino acids long. The CDR3: CASIVREGGYGYTF. The CDR3 nucleotides read TGTGCCAGTATCGTGCGTGAGGGGGGCTATGGCTACACCTTC.

V and J are TRBV29-1 and TRBJ1-4; D is unresolved. Germline V gives CDR1 SQVTM, CDR2 ANQGSEA. The CDR3 totals 13 residues. V dropped 4 bases and J dropped 5 bases, with 11 bases sitting between them. The DNA of the CDR3 is TGCAGCGTTGGGCAGGCCACGAATGAAAAACTGTTTTTT. Its protein product is CSVGQATNEKLFF.

This chain uses TRBV7-7 with TRBJ2-1; either TRBD1 or TRBD2 may fit D (5 bases each). Germline CDR1 and CDR2: SSHAT and FNYEAQ (reference sequence). The CDR3 has 15 amino acids. The V and J ends lost 1 base and 5 bases respectively, with 12 bases between them. CDR3: CASSLGLGTNNEQFF. The DNA of the CDR3 is TGTGCCAGCAGCTTAGGGTTAGGGACGAACAATGAGCAGTTCTTC.

The gene calls are TRBV5-6 and TRBJ2-7, with 7 bases matching TRBD1. The CDR3 spans 14 residues. The junction had 5 bases not matched to a gene; V was cut back by 5 bases and J by 0 bases. Per germline, CDR1 SGHDT and CDR2 YYEEEE. CDR3 nucleotides: TGTGCCAGCAGGCAGGACAGGATCTCCTACGAGCAGTACTTC. Residues: CASRQDRISYEQYF.

The chain couples TRBV21-1 to TRBJ2-7; whether TRBD2, the table's D call, matches the DNA was not checked. TRBV21-1 is annotated as a pseudogene. The CDR3 contains 20 residues. CDR3 sequence (DNA): TGTGCCAGCAGCCTTCTCCCGGGACTAGCGGGAGAAGTGGACTCCTACGAGCAGTACTTC. Residues: CASSLLPGLAGEVDSYEQYF.

The table lists this clone with a count of one. The V call is TRBV9, the J call TRBJ2-2; possibly TRBD1 for D (6 bases). V was shortened by 4 bases and J by 5 bases, with 15 bases between the two germline ends. This CDR3 contains 15 residues. Germline lookup yields CDR1 SGDLS and CDR2 YYNGEE. CDR3 DNA: TGTGCCAGCAGCACCCACGGGACACTAACCGGGGAGCTGTTTTTT. This translates into CASSTHGTLTGELFF.

The J gene is TRBJ2-7, the V gene TRBV7-6; TRBD2 aligns across 15 bases. Germline CDR1 and CDR2: SGHVS and FNYEAQ. J lost 2 bases, V lost 0 bases, and 8 bases had no gene match. The CDR3 is 19 amino acids. In DNA form, the CDR3 reads TGTGCCAGCAGCTTAGCATTAAGGACTAGCGGGAGGGTTACCTACGAGCAGTACTTC. This codes for CASSLALRTSGRVTYEQYF.